This T cell receptor (beta chain) emerged from a study of response to subunit inactivated influenza vaccine. Notes on the study in general: That few new T cells are recruited by each seasonal influenza vaccination was the authors' suggestion.

This clonotype has a handful of counts. Its target is not known. Germline V CDR1 and CDR2: SEHNR, FQNEAQ (reference sequence). CDR3 length: 15 amino acids. The V end was cut by 4 bases, the J end by 1 base, with 11 bases between. TCRdb reprocessed the RT-PCR reads with MiXCR, giving one entry per CDR3 protein. Here the sample spans about 610,000 distinct CDR3 sequences, around 13% being singletons. The sequencing used PBMCs from blood, collected roughly 12 days after vaccination. This TCR was recovered from a man aged 45-60 years who received an inactivated influenza vaccine. The chain carries TRBV7-9 and TRBJ1-5; D unresolved. Written as DNA, the CDR3 is TGTGCCAGCAGCTCCTCGGGTCTAAGCAATCAGCCCCAGCATTTT. It specifies CASSSSGLSNQPQHF.